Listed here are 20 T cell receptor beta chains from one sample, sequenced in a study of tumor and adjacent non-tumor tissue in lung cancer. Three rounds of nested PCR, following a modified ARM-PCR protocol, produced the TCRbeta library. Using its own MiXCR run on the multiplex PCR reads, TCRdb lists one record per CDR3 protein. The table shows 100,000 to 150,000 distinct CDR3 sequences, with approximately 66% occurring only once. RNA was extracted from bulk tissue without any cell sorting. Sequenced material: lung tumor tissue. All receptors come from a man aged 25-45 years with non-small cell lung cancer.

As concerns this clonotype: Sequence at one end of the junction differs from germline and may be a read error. This chain's CDR3 is CAGSLPGGPHGELFF. The CDR3 DNA follows: TGCGCCGGCAGCTTACCGGGGGGGCCCCACGGGGAGCTGTTTTTT. V gene TRBV4-3 combines with J gene TRBJ2-2, with 8 bases lining up with TRBD2. This CDR3 has 15 residues. The germline V gene has CDR1 LGHNA and CDR2 YSLEER.

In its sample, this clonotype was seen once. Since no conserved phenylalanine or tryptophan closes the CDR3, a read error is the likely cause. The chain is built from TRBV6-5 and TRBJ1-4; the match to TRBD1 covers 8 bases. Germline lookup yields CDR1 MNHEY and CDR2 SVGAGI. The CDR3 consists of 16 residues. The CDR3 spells CASRPGGRGLNGKLFS. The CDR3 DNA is TGTGCCAGCAGACCCGGTGGCAGGGGGCTGAATGGAAAACTGTTTTCT.

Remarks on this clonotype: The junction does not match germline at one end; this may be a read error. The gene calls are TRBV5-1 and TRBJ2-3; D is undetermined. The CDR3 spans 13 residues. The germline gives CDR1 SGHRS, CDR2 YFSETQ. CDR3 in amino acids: CARSLPNSDTQYF. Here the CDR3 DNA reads TGCGCCAGAAGCCTACCGAACTCAGATACACAGTATTTT.

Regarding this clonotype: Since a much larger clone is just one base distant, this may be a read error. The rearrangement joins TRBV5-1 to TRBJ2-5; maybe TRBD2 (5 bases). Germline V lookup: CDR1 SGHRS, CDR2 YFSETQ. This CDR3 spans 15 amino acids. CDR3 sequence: CPSSGNSGKRETQYF. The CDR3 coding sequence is TGCCCCAGCAGCGGAAATAGTGGAAAAAGAGAGACCCAGTACTTC.

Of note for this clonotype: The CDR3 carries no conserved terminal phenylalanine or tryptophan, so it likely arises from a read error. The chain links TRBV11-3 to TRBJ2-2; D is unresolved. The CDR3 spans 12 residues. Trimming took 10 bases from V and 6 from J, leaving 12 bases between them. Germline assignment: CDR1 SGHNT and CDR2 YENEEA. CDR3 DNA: TGTGCCAACATCTATGACGCCGGGGAGCTGTTTTAT. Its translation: CANIYDAGELFY.

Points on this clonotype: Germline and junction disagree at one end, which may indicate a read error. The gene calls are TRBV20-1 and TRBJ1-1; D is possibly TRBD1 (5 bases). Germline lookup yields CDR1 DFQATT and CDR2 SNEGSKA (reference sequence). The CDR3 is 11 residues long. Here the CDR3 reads CCAPDGDEAFF. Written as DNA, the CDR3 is TGCTGTGCCCCGGATGGGGACGAAGCTTTCTTT.

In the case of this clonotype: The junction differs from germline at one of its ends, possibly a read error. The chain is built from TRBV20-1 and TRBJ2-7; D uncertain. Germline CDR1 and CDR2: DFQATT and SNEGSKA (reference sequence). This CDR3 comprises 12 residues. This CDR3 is CSALFPPSELYF. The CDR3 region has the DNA TGCAGTGCTCTCTTTCCACCTTCCGAGCTGTACTTC.

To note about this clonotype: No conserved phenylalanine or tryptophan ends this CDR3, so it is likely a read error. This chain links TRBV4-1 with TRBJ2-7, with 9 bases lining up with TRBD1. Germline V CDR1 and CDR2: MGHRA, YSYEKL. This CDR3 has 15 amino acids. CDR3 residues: CVSSQVGTGTYEQYS. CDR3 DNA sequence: TGCGTCAGCAGCCAAGTTGGGACAGGGACCTACGAGCAGTACTCC.

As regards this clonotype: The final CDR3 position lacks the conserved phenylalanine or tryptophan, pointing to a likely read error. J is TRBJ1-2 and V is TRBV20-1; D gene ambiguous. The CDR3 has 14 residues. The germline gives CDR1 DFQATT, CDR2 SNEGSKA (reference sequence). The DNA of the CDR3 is TGCAATGCTAGAGATAGAGCGGCCTTGACGGGCTACACCTAC. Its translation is CNARDRAALTGYTY.

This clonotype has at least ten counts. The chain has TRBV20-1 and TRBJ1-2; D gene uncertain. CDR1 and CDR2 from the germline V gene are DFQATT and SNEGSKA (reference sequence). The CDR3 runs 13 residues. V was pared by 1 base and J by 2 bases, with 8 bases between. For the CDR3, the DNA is TGCAGTGCTAGAGTGGACGAAAACTATGGCTACACCTTC. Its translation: CSARVDENYGYTF.

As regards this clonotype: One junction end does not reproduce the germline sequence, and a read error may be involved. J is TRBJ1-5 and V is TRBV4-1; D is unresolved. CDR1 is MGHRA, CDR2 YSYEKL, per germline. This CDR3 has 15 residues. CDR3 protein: CASSQEPKKGQPQHF. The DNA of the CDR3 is TGCGCCAGCAGTCAAGAGCCCAAAAAAGGTCAGCCCCAGCATTTT.

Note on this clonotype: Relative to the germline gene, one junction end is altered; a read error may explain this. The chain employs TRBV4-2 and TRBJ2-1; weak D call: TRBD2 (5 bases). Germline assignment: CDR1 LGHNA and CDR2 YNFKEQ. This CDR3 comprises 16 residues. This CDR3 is CASSPTLTGSYIEQFF. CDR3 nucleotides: TGTGCCAGCAGCCCTACTCTAACGGGGTCTTACATTGAGCAGTTCTTC.

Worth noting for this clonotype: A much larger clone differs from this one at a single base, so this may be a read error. In nucleotides, the CDR3 is TGCAGTACTGACCCGGGACAGAAAAACATTCAGTACTTC. Amino acids: CSTDPGQKNIQYF. The V and J genes are TRBV20-1 and TRBJ2-4; TRBD1 matches at 7 bases. This CDR3 is built from 13 residues. Per the germline V gene, CDR1 is DFQATT and CDR2 is SNEGSKA (reference sequence). The V segment lost 8 bases and the J segment 4 bases; nucleotides outside the gene matches: 8.

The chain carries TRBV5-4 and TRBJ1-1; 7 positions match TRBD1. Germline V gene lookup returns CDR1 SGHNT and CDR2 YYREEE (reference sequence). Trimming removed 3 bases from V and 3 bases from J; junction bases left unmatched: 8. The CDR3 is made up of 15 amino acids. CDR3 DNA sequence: TGTGCCAGCAGCTCACTGACAGGGCGCGACACTGAAGCTTTCTTT. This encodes CASSSLTGRDTEAFF.

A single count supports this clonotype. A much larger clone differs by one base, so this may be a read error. In DNA, the CDR3 is TGTGCCTGCAGTGCACTAGGCAGGGTGGGCAACGAGCAGTACTTC. This gives the protein CACSALGRVGNEQYF. The V and J genes are TRBV6-2 or TRBV6-3 and TRBJ2-7; possibly TRBD1 or TRBD2 for D (5 bases each). This CDR3 is 15 amino acids long. Per the germline V gene, CDR1 is MNHEY and CDR2 is SVGEGT.

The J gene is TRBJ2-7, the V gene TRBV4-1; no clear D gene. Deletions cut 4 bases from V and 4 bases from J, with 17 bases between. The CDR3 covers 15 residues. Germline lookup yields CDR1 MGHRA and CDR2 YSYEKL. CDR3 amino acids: CASSPNEAGPYEQYF. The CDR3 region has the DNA TGCGCCAGCAGCCCCAACGAGGCTGGGCCGTACGAGCAGTACTTC.

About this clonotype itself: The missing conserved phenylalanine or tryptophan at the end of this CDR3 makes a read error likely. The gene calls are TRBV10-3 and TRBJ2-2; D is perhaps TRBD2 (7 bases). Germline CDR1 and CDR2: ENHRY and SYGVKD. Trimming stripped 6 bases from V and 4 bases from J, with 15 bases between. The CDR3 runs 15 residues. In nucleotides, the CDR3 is TGTGCCATCAGGAGGGGGGAGGGGGGCACCGGGGAGCTGTTTTCT. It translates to CAIRRGEGGTGELFS.

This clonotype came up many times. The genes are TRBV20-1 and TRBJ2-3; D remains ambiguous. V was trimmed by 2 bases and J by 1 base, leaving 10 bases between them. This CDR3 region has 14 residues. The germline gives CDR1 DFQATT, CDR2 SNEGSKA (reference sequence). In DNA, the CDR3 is TGCAGTGCTAGACGATCGACGGGCACAGATACGCAGTATTTT. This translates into CSARRSTGTDTQYF.

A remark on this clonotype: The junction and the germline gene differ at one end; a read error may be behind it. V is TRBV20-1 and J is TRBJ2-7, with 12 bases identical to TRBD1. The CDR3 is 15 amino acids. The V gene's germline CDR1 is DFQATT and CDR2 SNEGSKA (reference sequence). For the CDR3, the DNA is TGCAGTGCTCGCGGGACAGGGGGCTTTAACTACGAGCAGTATTTC. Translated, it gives CSARGTGGFNYEQYF.

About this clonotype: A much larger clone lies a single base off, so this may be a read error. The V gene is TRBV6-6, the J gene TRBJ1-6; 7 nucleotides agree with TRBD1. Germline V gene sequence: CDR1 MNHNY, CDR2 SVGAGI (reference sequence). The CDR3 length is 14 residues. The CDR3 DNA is TGTACCAGCAGTGATACCGGGACAGTTTCACCCCTCCACTTT. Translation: CTSSDTGTVSPLHF.